The subject of this entry is one T cell receptor (beta chain). What it binds is not known. Regions amplified from RNA transcripts were the TCR beta CDR3 regions. The HTBI primer set was used in a first-round RT-PCR of the TCR CDR3. MiXCR, applied by TCRdb to the multiplex PCR reads, yields one record per CDR3 protein. Among 700,000 or so distinct CDR3 sequences listed, roughly 15% were seen once. Researchers barred patients who had uncontrolled infection, other autoimmune disease, pregnancy or lactation. Trimming removed 7 bases from V and 6 bases from J; junction bases left unmatched: 10. This CDR3 is 15 amino acids long. The germline V gene encodes CDR1 MDHEN and CDR2 SYDVKM. This sample stems from a study of T cells in Graves' hyperthyroidism and ophthalmopathy. Overall study results and limits: Blood also showed most of the thyroid clonotypes that were expanded above 0.001.

The sample consisted of blood. The sequence came from a woman aged 50 to 60 with Graves' ophthalmopathy. This chain connects TRBV28 to TRBJ1-5, with TRBD1 matching 9 bases. The CDR3 nucleotides read TGTGCCAGCACCCTAGGGGACAGGGTCGGTCAGCCCCAGCATTTT. Residues: CASTLGDRVGQPQHF.